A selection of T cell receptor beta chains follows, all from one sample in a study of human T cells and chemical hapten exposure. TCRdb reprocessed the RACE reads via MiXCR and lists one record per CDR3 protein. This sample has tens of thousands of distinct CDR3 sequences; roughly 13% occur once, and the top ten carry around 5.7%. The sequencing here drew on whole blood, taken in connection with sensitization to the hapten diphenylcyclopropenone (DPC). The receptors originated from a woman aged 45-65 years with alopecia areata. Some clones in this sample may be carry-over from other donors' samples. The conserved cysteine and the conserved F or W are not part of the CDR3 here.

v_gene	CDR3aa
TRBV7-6	ASSLDGPTEAF
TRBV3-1	ASSQGVGIAF
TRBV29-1	SVAGGLDTEAF
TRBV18	ASSPPGSHQPQH
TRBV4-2	ASSQSTSGSFFSYEQY
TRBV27	ASSLSWGLAGGIQY
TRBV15	AVRQRDTDTQY
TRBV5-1	ASSLAADYNSPLH
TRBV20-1	SATNIAGEIYNEQF
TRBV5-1	ASSLVGLAGSNEQF
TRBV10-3	AIRGKQGVDTQY
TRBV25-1	ASSEAFGGLFEKLF
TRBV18	ASSPVLAGTDTQY
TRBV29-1	SVGDLPYYNEQF
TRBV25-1	ASSDWDGTYEQY
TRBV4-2	ASALTSGSTDTQY
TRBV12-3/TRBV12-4	ASREQGYEQY
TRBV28	ASSLPGPGHNSPLH
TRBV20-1	SARREITQY
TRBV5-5	ASSLGLTGELF
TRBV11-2	ASSFNTGGNQPQH
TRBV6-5	ASSYSGRGGQETQY
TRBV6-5	ASNEARGSEKLF
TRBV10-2	ASRTPGGTEAF
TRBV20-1	SASLTDMNTEAF
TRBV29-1	SVQGWQVSEAF
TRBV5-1	ASSFQGDSNQPQH
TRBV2	ASSAVLAGGPGAKNIQY
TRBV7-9	ASTIDTDTQY
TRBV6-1	ASRGPQETQY
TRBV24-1	ATSDRSTTGGADTQY
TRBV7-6	ASSEGLAGADTQY
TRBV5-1	ASSLDPGGTYNEQF
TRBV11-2	ASSLEVGYEQY
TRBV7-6	ASSSGLAGATDTQY
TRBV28	ASLRPGHKTYEQY
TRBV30	AWRGAIPPFIEAF
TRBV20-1	SARDSQHYGYT
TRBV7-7	ASSLGRSMADTQY
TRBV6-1	ASTPGTTNTEAF
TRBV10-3	AISEAPGTSGIRRTDTQY
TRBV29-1	SVGAGTGESGYT
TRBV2	ASRELAYEQY
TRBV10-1	ASSVENPGRV
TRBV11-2	ASSTYGTANTGELF
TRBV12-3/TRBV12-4	ASSLGAGASGVIDTQY
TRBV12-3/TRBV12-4	ASSPYRSTGELF
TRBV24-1	ATSDWGTDTGELF
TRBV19	ASSISSGGYNEQF
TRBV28	ASSLAGVGAF
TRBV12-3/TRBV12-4	ASSSILNEQF
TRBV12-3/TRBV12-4	ASSRDRGTYNEQF
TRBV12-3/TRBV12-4	ASTQLLDRAGYGANVLT
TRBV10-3	AISADRGSNYGYT
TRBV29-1	SVQGTKNIQY